A single sample is the source of the 2 T cell receptor beta chains below, sequenced in a study of shared T cell receptors in the human thymus. The method was immunoSEQ multiplex PCR; TCRdb's version includes in-frame clones alone and lacks a portion of them. The sample includes approximately 400,000 clones, approximately 95% of them seen just once. The source material was thymocytes. Receptors originate from a human donor.

The V and J genes are TRBV18 and TRBJ1-5, with D perhaps matching TRBD1 (5 bases). V lost 3 bases and J lost 2, with 14 bases in between. Germline V gene lookup returns CDR1 KGHSH and CDR2 LQKENI. This CDR3 contains 16 residues. The CDR3 here is CASSPTGGSGNQPQHF. The CDR3 nucleotides read TGTGCCAGCTCACCTACGGGGGGGTCGGGCAATCAGCCCCAGCATTTT.

The rearrangement joins TRBV7-9 to TRBJ2-1; D remains unclear. The CDR3 is 11 residues long. Looked up from germline, CDR1 is SEHNR and CDR2 is FQNEAQ (reference sequence). V shed 1 base and J shed 15 bases, with 10 bases lying between them. CDR3 DNA sequence: TGTGCCAGCAGCTTAGGGCTCAGAAGGTTCTTC. This codes for CASSLGLRRFF.